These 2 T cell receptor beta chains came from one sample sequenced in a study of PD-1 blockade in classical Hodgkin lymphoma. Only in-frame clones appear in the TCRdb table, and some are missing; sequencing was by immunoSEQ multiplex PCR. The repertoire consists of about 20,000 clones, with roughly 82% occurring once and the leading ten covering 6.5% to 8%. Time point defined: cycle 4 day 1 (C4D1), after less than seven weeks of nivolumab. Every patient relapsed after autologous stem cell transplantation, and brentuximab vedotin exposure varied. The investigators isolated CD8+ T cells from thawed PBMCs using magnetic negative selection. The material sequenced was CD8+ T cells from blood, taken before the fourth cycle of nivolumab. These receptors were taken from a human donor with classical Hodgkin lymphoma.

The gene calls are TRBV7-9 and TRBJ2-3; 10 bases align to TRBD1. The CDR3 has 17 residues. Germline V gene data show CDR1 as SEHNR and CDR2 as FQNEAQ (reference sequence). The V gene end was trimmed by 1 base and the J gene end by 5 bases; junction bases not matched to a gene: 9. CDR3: CASSLEGTGVWRDTQYF. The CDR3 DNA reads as TGTGCCAGCAGCTTAGAAGGGACAGGGGTTTGGAGAGATACGCAGTATTTT. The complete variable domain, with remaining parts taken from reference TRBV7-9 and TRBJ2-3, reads DTGVSQNPRHKITKRGQNVTFRCDPISEHNRLYWYRQTLGQGPEFLTYFQNEAQLEKSRLLSDRFSAERPKGSFSTLEIQRTEQGDSAMYLCASSLEGTGVWRDTQYFGPGTRLTVL.

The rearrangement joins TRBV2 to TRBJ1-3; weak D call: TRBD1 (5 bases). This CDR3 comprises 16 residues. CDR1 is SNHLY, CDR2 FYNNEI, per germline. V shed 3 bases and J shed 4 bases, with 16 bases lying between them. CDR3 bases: TGTGCCAGCAGTGAGAGTTTTGGGGGTGGAGGAAACACCATATATTTT. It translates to CASSESFGGGGNTIYF.